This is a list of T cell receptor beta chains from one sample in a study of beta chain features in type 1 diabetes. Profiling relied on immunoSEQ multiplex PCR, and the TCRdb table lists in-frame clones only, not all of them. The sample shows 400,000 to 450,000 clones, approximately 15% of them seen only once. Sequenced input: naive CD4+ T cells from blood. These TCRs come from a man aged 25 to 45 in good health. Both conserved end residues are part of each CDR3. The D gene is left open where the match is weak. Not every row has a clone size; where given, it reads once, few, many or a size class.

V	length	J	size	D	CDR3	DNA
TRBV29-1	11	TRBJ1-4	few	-	CSVVLVEKLFF	TGCAGCGTTGTTCTCGTTGAAAAACTGTTTTTT
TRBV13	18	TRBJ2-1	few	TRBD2	CASSEGTSGVRPYNEQFF	TGTGCCAGCAGCGAGGGGACTAGCGGAGTGAGGCCCTACAATGAGCAGTTCTTC
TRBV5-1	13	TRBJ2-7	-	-	CASSLDSTYEQYF	TGCGCCAGCAGCCTGGACAGCACCTACGAGCAGTACTTC
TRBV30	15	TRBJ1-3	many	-	CAWSVSTTPGNTIYF	TGTGCCTGGAGTGTATCTACGACGCCTGGAAACACCATATATTTT
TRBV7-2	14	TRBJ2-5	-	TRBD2	CASSSGTSWETQYF	TGTGCCAGCAGTTCTGGGACTAGTTGGGAGACCCAGTACTTC
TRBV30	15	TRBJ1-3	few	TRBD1	CAWSGGQALGNTIYF	TGTGCCTGGAGTGGGGGACAGGCCCTAGGGAACACCATATATTTT
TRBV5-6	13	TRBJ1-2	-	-	CASSFRGRNGYTF	TGTGCCAGCAGCTTCCGGGGGCGAAATGGCTACACCTTC
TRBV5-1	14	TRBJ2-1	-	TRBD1	CASSLGQGHNEQFF	TGCGCCAGCAGCTTAGGACAGGGACACAATGAGCAGTTCTTC
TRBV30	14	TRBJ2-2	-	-	CAWTLRGNTGELFF	TGTGCCTGGACACTCCGGGGGAACACCGGGGAGCTGTTTTTT
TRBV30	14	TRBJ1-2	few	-	CAWTGVSGRYGYTF	TGTGCCTGGACAGGGGTGAGCGGGCGATATGGCTACACCTTC
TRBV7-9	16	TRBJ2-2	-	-	CASSLASGWNTGELFF	TGTGCCAGCAGCTTGGCGTCTGGGTGGAACACCGGGGAGCTGTTTTTT
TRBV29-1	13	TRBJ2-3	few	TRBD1	CSVTTGVADTQYF	TGCAGCGTAACGACAGGGGTTGCAGATACGCAGTATTTT
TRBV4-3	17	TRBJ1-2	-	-	CASSQEGSGAANYGYTF	TGCGCCAGCAGCCAAGAAGGCAGTGGGGCAGCTAACTATGGCTACACCTTC
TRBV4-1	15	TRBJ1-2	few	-	CASSPPGQRPTGYTF	TGCGCCAGCAGCCCCCCCGGACAGCGTCCCACGGGCTACACCTTC
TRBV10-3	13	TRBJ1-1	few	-	CAIREMEITEAFF	TGTGCCATCAGGGAGATGGAGATCACTGAAGCTTTCTTT
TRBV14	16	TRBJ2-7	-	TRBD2	CASSQGRGGARYEQYF	TGTGCCAGCAGCCAAGGGCGCGGGGGGGCCCGTTACGAGCAGTACTTC